This T cell receptor beta chain was retrieved from a study of T cells in Graves' hyperthyroidism and ophthalmopathy. This clonotype was observed many times. RNA transcripts provided the source from which TCR beta CDR3 regions were amplified. HTBI primers were used for first-round RT-PCR of the TCR CDR3. Via MiXCR, TCRdb re-called the multiplex PCR reads, giving one row per CDR3 protein. The sample carries 550,000 to 700,000 distinct CDR3 sequences, 46% recorded once. The length of the CDR3 is 16 residues. J was trimmed by 2 bases and V by 3 bases; bases with no gene match: 6. Germline loops: CDR1 SGHTA, CDR2 FQGNSA.

What was sequenced was peripheral blood or thyroid tissue (not recorded which). V is TRBV7-2 and J is TRBJ2-7; 11 bases line up with TRBD2. This receptor was taken from an adult woman with Graves' disease, either hyperthyroidism or ophthalmopathy (not recorded which). The CDR3 here is CASSLGGLAETYEQYF. The CDR3 DNA reads TGTGCCAGCAGCTTGGGGGGACTAGCGGAAACCTACGAGCAGTACTTC.